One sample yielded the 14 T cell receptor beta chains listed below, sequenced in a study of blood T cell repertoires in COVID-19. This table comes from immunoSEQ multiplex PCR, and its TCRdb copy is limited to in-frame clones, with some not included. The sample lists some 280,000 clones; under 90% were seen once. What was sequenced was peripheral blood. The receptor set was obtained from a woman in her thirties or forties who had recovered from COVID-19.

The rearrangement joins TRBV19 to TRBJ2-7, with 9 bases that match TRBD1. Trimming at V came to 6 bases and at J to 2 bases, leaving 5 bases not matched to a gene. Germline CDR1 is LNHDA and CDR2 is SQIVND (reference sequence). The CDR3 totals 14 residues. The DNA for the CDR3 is TGTGCCAGTAGCCCGGGACAGGGCACCTACGAGCAGTACTTC. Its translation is CASSPGQGTYEQYF.

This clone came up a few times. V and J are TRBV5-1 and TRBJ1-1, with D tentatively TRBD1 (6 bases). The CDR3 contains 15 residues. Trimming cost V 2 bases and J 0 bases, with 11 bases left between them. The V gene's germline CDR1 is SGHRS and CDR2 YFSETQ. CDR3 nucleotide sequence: TGCGCCAGCAGCTTTCGGACAGACATGAACACTGAAGCTTTCTTT. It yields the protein CASSFRTDMNTEAFF.

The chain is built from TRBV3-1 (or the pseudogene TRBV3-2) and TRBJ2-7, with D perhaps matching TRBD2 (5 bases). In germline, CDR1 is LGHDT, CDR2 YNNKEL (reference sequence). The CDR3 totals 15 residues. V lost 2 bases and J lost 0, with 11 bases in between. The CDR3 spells CASSQRTVSSYEQYF. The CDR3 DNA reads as TGTGCCAGCAGCCAAAGGACTGTGAGCTCCTACGAGCAGTACTTC.

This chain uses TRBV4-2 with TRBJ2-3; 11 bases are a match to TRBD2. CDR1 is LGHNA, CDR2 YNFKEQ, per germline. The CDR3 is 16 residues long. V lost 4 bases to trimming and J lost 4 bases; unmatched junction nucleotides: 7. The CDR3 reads CASSPASGRFSDTQYF. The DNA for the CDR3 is TGTGCCAGCAGCCCAGCTAGCGGGAGGTTTTCAGATACGCAGTATTTT.

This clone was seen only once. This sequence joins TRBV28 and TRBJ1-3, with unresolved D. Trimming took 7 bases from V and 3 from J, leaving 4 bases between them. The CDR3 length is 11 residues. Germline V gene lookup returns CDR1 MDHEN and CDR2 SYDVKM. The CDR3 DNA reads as TGTGCCAGCACCATTGGAAACACCATATATTTT. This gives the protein CASTIGNTIYF.

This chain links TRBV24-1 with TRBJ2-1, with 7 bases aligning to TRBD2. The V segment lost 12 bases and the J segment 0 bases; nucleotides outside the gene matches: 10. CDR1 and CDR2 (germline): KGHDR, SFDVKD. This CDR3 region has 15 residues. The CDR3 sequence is CASGEGGDSYNEQFF. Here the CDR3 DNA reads TGTGCCTCCGGGGAGGGAGGAGACTCCTACAATGAGCAGTTCTTC.

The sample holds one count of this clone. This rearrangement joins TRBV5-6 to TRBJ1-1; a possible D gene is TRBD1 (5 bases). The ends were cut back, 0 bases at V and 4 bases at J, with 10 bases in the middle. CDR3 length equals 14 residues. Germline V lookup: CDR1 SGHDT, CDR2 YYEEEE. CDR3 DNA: TGTGCCAGCAGCTTGGTGGGGCCTGGCACTGAAGCTTTCTTT. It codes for CASSLVGPGTEAFF. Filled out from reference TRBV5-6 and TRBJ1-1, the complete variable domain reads DAGVTQSPTHLIKTRGQQVTLRCSPKSGHDTVSWYQQALGQGPQFIFQYYEEEERQRGNFPDRFSGHQFPNYSSELNVNALLLGDSALYLCASSLVGPGTEAFFGQGTRLTVV.

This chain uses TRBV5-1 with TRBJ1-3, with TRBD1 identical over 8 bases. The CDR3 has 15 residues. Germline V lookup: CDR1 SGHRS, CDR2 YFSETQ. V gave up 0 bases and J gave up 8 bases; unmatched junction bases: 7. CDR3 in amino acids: CASSLARQGSDTIYF. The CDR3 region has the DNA TGCGCCAGCAGCTTGGCCAGACAGGGGAGCGACACCATATATTTT.

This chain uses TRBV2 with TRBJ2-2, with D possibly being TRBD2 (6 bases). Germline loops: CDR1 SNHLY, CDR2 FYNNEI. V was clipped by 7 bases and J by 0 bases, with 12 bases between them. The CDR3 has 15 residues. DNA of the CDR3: TGTGCCAGCATAGCGACTAGAGCGAACACCGGGGAGCTGTTTTTT. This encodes CASIATRANTGELFF. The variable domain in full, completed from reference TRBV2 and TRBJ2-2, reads EPEVTQTPSHQVTQMGQEVILRCVPISNHLYFYWYRQILGQKVEFLVSFYNNEISEKSEIFDDQFSVERPDGSNFTLKIRSTKLEDSAMYFCASIATRANTGELFFGEGSRLTVL.

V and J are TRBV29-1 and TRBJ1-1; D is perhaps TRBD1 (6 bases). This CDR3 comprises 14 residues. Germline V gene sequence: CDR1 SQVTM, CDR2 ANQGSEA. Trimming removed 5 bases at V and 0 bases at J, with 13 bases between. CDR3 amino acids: CSVPGTNLNTEAFF. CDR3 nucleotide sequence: TGCAGCGTTCCGGGGACAAACCTGAACACTGAAGCTTTCTTT.

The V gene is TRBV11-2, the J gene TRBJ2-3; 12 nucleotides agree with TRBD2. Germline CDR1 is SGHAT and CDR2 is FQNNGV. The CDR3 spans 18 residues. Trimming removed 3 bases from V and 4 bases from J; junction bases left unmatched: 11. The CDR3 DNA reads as TGTGCCAGCAGCTTTGAGGGGCTAGCGGGAGGGCCTGCAGATACGCAGTATTTT. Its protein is CASSFEGLAGGPADTQYF.

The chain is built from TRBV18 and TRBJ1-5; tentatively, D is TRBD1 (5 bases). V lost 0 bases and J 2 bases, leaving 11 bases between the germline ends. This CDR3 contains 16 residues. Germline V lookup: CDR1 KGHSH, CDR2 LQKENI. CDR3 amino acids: CASSPPAGVGNQPQHF. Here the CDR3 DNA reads TGTGCCAGCTCACCACCGGCGGGGGTTGGCAATCAGCCCCAGCATTTT.

CDR3 protein: CASSLGTSGRAISWETQYF. CDR3 bases: TGTGCCAGCAGTTTGGGGACTAGCGGGAGGGCCATTTCTTGGGAGACCCAGTACTTC. The V and J genes are TRBV27 and TRBJ2-5, with 16 positions matching TRBD2. The CDR3 length is 19 residues. Germline loops: CDR1 MNHEY, CDR2 SMNVEV (reference sequence). Trimming took 3 bases from V and 5 from J; bases not matched to a gene: 12.

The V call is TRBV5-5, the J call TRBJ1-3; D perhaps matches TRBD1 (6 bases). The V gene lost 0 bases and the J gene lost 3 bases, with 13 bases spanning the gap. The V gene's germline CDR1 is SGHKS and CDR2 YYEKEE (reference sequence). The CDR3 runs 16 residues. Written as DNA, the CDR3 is TGTGCCAGCAGCTTGGATTCAGGGGAGTTTGGAAACACCATATATTTT. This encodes CASSLDSGEFGNTIYF.